The rows below give T cell receptor beta chains drawn from one sample of a study of long-term antiretroviral therapy in people with HIV. Measured with immunoSEQ multiplex PCR; TCRdb has only the in-frame clones, and not every one. The table lists about 17,000 clones, 78% of them singletons. The sequenced sample was unsorted PBMCs, obtained 0.3 years after starting antiretroviral therapy. These receptors were collected from a woman aged 45-65 years with HIV. The CDR3 runs from the conserved cysteine through the conserved F or W. A D gene is named only where the DNA matches it firmly. Clone size is not always given. Where it is, it says once, few, many or a class for expanded clones.

J | V | D | size | CDR3 | DNA
TRBJ2-5 | TRBV5-1 | TRBD2 | - | CASSWPSGTSGEETQYF | TGCGCCAGCAGCTGGCCCTCCGGGACTAGCGGAGAAGAGACCCAGTACTTC
TRBJ2-7 | TRBV2 | - | - | CASMAVYAREQYF | TGTGCCAGCATGGCGGTTTACGCCCGCGAGCAGTACTTC
TRBJ2-7 | TRBV6-1 | - | - | CASSEWQTEQYF | TGTGCCAGCAGTGAATGGCAGACCGAGCAGTACTTC
TRBJ2-3 | TRBV7-9 | - | - | CASRAGPDTQYF | TGTGCCAGCAGGGCAGGGCCAGATACGCAGTATTTT
TRBJ2-5 | TRBV28 | TRBD2 | - | CASSLSTSGGQETQYF | TGTGCCAGCAGTTTAAGTACTAGCGGGGGGCAAGAGACCCAGTACTTC
TRBJ1-3 | TRBV4-1 | - | - | CASSQPTQAGNTIYF | TGCGCCAGCAGCCAACCAACGCAGGCTGGAAACACCATATATTTT
TRBJ2-1 | TRBV29-1 | TRBD2 | - | CSVSLAGGPSYNEQFF | TGCAGCGTTTCGCTAGCGGGGGGTCCATCCTACAATGAGCAGTTCTTC
TRBJ1-5 | TRBV30 | - | few | CAWSRDTSNQPQHF | TGTGCCTGGAGCAGAGACACATCCAATCAGCCCCAGCATTTT
TRBJ1-2 | TRBV30 | TRBD1 | - | CAWGGQGPFYGYTF | TGTGCCTGGGGGGGACAGGGTCCCTTCTATGGCTACACCTTC
TRBJ2-1 | TRBV30 | TRBD2 | few | CAWSVGLAGYNEQFF | TGTGCCTGGAGTGTTGGACTAGCGGGCTACAATGAGCAGTTCTTC
TRBJ2-3 | TRBV27 | - | - | CASSPLNTDTQYF | TGTGCCAGCAGTCCGCTCAACACAGATACGCAGTATTTT
TRBJ1-3 | TRBV6-5 | TRBD1 | few | CASSQGAGARSGIYF | TGTGCCAGCAGTCAGGGGGCCGGGGCCCGAAGCGGCATATATTTT
TRBJ2-1 | TRBV19 | TRBD2 | - | CASSTGLAVTNEQFF | TGTGCCAGTAGTACGGGACTAGCGGTGACGAATGAGCAGTTCTTC
TRBJ1-5 | TRBV19 | - | - | CASSSLSPQPQHF | TGTGCCAGTAGTTCTCTAAGCCCCCAGCCCCAGCATTTT
TRBJ1-1 | TRBV11-3 | - | - | CASSLGGGNTEAFF | TGTGCCAGCAGCTTAGGAGGGGGGAACACTGAAGCTTTCTTT
TRBJ2-5 | TRBV5-1 | - | - | CASSLVETQYF | TGCGCCAGCAGCTTGGTAGAGACCCAGTACTTC
TRBJ2-2 | TRBV5-5 | - | - | CASSSGLGLNTGELFF | TGTGCCAGCAGCTCGGGACTGGGTCTCAACACCGGGGAGCTGTTTTTT
TRBJ2-7 | TRBV7-9 | - | - | CASSLGVTGTYEQYF | TGTGCCAGCAGCTTAGGTGTCACAGGAACCTACGAGCAGTACTTC
TRBJ1-2 | TRBV5-1 | TRBD1 | - | CASSLDETGRGYTF | TGCGCCAGCAGCTTAGATGAGACAGGGAGAGGCTACACCTTC
TRBJ1-2 | TRBV15 | - | - | CATSRGNSGYTF | TGTGCCACCAGCAGAGGTAATAGTGGCTACACCTTC
TRBJ1-4 | TRBV7-2 | - | - | CASSPQPTNEKLFF | TGTGCCAGCAGCCCACAGCCAACTAATGAAAAACTGTTTTTT
TRBJ2-7 | TRBV6-1 | - | - | CASSELTWPSSRGYEQYF | TGTGCCAGCAGTGAATTGACGTGGCCCTCTAGCAGAGGGTACGAGCAGTACTTC
TRBJ2-2 | TRBV7-9 | - | - | CATLTGGVTNTGELFF | TGTGCCACTTTAACGGGCGGGGTCACGAACACCGGGGAGCTGTTTTTT
TRBJ2-6 | TRBV5-4 | - | - | CASSVTGSGANVLTF | TGTGCCAGCAGCGTGACAGGCTCTGGGGCCAACGTCCTGACTTTC
TRBJ1-2 | TRBV9 | TRBD1 | - | CASSVGTGGANYGYTF | TGTGCCAGCAGCGTGGGGACAGGTGGGGCTAACTATGGCTACACCTTC
TRBJ1-2 | TRBV18 | - | - | CASSPNRNYGYTF | TGTGCCAGCTCACCGAACAGGAACTATGGCTACACCTTC
TRBJ1-1 | TRBV11-1 | - | - | CASGVDTEAFF | TGTGCCAGCGGGGTCGACACTGAAGCTTTCTTT
TRBJ1-1 | TRBV29-1 | - | - | CSVKQGMTEAFF | TGCAGCGTTAAACAGGGTATGACTGAAGCTTTCTTT
TRBJ2-1 | TRBV19 | TRBD2 | once | CASRKTSGLPEQFF | TGTGCCAGTAGAAAGACTAGCGGGCTCCCCGAGCAGTTCTTC
TRBJ2-1 | TRBV5-6 | TRBD1 | once | CASSWTGYEQFF | TGTGCCAGCAGTTGGACAGGGTATGAGCAGTTCTTC
TRBJ2-3 | TRBV5-4 | TRBD1 | - | CASSARDRVHTDTQYF | TGTGCCAGCAGCGCCCGGGACAGGGTTCACACAGATACGCAGTATTTT
TRBJ2-7 | TRBV7-9 | TRBD2 | few | CASSPQAGEYEQYF | TGTGCCAGCAGCCCCCAAGCGGGGGAGTACGAGCAGTACTTC
TRBJ1-2 | TRBV7-9 | TRBD1 | - | CASSLESAGGGYTF | TGTGCCAGCAGCTTAGAGAGCGCAGGGGGTGGCTACACCTTC
TRBJ1-6 | TRBV7-2 | TRBD1 | - | CASSPLDRAANSPLHF | TGTGCCAGCAGCCCACTGGACAGGGCGGCTAATTCACCCCTCCACTTT
TRBJ1-2 | TRBV7-8 | TRBD1 | - | CASSAIGGQGNYGYTF | TGTGCCAGCAGCGCTATTGGGGGACAGGGGAACTATGGCTACACCTTC
TRBJ2-5 | TRBV6-1 | - | - | CASSEPQEKRETQYF | TGTGCCAGCAGTGAGCCTCAGGAAAAACGGGAGACCCAGTACTTC
TRBJ2-3 | TRBV7-8 | - | - | CASSPGLARTDTQYF | TGTGCCAGCAGCCCAGGGTTGGCCCGCACAGATACGCAGTATTTT
TRBJ2-5 | TRBV9 | TRBD2 | - | CASSVASGGAQETQYF | TGTGCCAGCAGCGTAGCATCGGGGGGAGCCCAAGAGACCCAGTACTTC
TRBJ2-7 | TRBV6-5 | - | - | CASSSIGRYEQYF | TGTGCCAGCAGTTCAATAGGACGTTACGAGCAGTACTTC
TRBJ2-1 | TRBV6-5 | TRBD2 | - | CASSWGGRDNEQFF | TGTGCCAGCAGTTGGGGGGGTCGTGACAATGAGCAGTTCTTC
TRBJ2-5 | TRBV11-2 | - | - | CASSSRTIQETQYF | TGTGCCAGCAGCTCCAGGACAATCCAAGAGACCCAGTACTTC
TRBJ2-7 | TRBV19 | - | - | CASSDLGAEQYF | TGTGCCAGTAGTGATCTAGGGGCCGAGCAGTACTTC
TRBJ1-1 | TRBV10-3 | - | - | CAISDSQGGAGAFF | TGTGCCATCAGTGACTCCCAAGGGGGGGCAGGAGCTTTCTTT
TRBJ1-6 | TRBV7-9 | TRBD1 | once | CASSPTGYNSPLHF | TGTGCCAGCAGCCCGACAGGGTATAATTCACCCCTCCACTTT
TRBJ1-5 | TRBV6-6 | - | - | CASSYPGSRSNQPQHF | TGTGCCAGCAGTTACCCGGGGAGTAGAAGCAATCAGCCCCAGCATTTT
TRBJ2-1 | TRBV29-1 | - | - | CSVGGHEQFF | TGCAGCGTTGGGGGACATGAGCAGTTCTTC
TRBJ1-5 | TRBV2 | TRBD1 | - | CASSEGGRGYRAQPQHF | TGTGCCAGCAGTGAGGGGGGCAGGGGGTATCGCGCTCAGCCCCAGCATTTT
TRBJ1-6 | TRBV5-1 | TRBD1 | few | CASSLSDRGHSPLHF | TGCGCCAGCAGCCTTTCGGACAGGGGGCATTCACCCCTCCACTTT